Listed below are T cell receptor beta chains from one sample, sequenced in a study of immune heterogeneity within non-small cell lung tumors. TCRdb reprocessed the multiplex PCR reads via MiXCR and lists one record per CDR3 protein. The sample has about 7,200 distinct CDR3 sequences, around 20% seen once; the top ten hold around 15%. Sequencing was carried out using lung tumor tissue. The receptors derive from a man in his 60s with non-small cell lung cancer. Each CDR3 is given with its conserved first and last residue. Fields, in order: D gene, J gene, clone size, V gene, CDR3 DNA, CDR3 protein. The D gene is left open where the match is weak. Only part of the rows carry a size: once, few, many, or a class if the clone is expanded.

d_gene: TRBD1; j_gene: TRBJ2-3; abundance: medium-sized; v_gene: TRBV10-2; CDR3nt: TGCGCCAGCAGTGGAGGGGGCAATACGCAGTATTTT; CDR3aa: CASSGGGNTQYF
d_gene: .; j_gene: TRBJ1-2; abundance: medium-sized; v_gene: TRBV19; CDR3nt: TGTGCCAGTAGCGACTCAGGGGAGGGCTATGGCTACACCTTC; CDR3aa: CASSDSGEGYGYTF
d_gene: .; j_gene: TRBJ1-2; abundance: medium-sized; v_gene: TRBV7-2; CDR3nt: TGTGCCAGCAGCTTAGATTTGTTGGGGGCGCCGGTTTATGGCTACACCTTC; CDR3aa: CASSLDLLGAPVYGYTF
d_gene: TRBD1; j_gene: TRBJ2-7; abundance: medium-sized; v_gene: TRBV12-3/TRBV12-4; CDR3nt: TGTGCCAGCAGTTTTTTACAGGGGGCTCACGAGCAGTACTTC; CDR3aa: CASSFLQGAHEQYF
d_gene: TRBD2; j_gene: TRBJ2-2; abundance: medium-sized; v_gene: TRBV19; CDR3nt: TGTGCCAGTAGTGGTCGCCTAGCGGGTACCCCCACCGGGGAGCTGTTTTTT; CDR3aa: CASSGRLAGTPTGELFF
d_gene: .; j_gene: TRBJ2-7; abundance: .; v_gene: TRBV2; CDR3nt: TGTGCCAGCAGTGAAGCGCAGGAAGGGGTTTTCGAGCAGTACTTC; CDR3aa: CASSEAQEGVFEQYF
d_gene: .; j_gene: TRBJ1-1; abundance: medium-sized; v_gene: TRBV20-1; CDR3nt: TGCAGTGCTAGAGTGGTAGATACAGCGAACACTGAAGCTTTCTTT; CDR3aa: CSARVVDTANTEAFF
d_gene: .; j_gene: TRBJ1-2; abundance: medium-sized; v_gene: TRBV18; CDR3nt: TGTGCCAGCTCACCAATAAGTCAGGGACGTGGCTACACCTTC; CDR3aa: CASSPISQGRGYTF
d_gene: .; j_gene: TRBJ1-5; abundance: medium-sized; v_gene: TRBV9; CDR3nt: TGTGCCAGCAGCGTAAGTCCAAACGGGCAGCCCCAGCATTTT; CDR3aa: CASSVSPNGQPQHF
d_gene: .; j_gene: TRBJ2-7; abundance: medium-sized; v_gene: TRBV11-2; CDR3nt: TGTGCCAGCAGCCCCACTACTAGCTTCGGCGAGCAGTACTTC; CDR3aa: CASSPTTSFGEQYF
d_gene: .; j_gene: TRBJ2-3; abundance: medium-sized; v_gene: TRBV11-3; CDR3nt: TGTGCCAGCAGCTTAGGTGGCTACACAGATACGCAGTATTTT; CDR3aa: CASSLGGYTDTQYF
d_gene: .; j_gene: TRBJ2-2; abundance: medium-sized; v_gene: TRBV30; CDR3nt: TGTGCCTCGCCACTTTACACCGGGGAGCTGTTTTTT; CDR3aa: CASPLYTGELFF
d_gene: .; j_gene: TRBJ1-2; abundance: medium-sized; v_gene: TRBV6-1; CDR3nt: TGTGCCAGCAGGTCCCAGGTAGGGACGGGTTTAGACTACACCTTC; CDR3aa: CASRSQVGTGLDYTF
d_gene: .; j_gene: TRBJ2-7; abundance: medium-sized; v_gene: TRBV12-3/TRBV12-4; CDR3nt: TGTGCCAGCAGTTCGTATGATATCGAGCAGTACTTC; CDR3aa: CASSSYDIEQYF
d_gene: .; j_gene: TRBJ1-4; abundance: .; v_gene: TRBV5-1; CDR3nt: TGCGCCAGCGGTAGTGGGGAGGGGGTTGAAAAACTGTTTTTT; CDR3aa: CASGSGEGVEKLFF
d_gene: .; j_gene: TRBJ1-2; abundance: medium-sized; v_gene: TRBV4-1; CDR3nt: TGCGCCAGCAGCCAAGTAAGTCTGAGCTATGGCTACACCTTC; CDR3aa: CASSQVSLSYGYTF
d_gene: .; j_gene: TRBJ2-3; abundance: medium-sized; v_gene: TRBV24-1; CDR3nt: TGTGCCACCAGTGCGCCTAGCGTCACAGATACGCAGTATTTT; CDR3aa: CATSAPSVTDTQYF
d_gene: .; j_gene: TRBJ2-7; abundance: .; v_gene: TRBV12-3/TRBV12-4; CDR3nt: TGTGCCAGCAGTTTCCGCGGACAGAGCTCCTCCGAGCAGTACTTC; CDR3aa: CASSFRGQSSSEQYF
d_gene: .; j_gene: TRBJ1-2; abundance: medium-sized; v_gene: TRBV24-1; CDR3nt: TGTGCCACCAGTCAGGGAAGCTATGGCTACACCTTC; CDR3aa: CATSQGSYGYTF
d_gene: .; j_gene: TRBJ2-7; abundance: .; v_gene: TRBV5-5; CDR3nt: TGTGCCAGCAGCTTGGCAGGGGCTAGCGGCTACGAGCAGTACTTC; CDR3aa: CASSLAGASGYEQYF
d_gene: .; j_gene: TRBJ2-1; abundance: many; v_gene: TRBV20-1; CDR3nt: TGCAGTGCTAGAGGTTATCGGGAGTTTTATGAGCAGTTCTTC; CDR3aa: CSARGYREFYEQFF
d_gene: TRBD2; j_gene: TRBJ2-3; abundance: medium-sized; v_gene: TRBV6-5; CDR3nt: TGTGCCAGCAGTTACTCAAGTAGCGGGTCAGATACGCAGTATTTT; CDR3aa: CASSYSSSGSDTQYF
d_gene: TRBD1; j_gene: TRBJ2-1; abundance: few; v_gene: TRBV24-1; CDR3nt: TGTGCCACAGCTCCGAGACAGGGTACCAATGGGCAGTTCTTC; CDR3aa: CATAPRQGTNGQFF
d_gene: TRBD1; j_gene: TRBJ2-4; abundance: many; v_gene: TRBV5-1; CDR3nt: TGCGCCAGCAGCTTGTTAGGCATAGGACAGGGGGACGGGAACATTCAGTACTTC; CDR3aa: CASSLLGIGQGDGNIQYF